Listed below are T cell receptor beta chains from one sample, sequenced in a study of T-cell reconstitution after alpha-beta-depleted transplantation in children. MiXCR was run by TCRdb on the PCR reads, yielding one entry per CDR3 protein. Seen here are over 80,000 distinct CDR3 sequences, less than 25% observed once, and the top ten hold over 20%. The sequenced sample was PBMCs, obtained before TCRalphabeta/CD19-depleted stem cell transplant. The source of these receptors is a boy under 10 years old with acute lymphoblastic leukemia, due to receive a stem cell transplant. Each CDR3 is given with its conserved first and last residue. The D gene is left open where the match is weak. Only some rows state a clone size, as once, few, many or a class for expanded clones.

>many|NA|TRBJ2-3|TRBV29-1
CSVAKNTLVLGSTDTQYF
TGCAGCGTTGCCAAAAACACACTTGTGTTAGGGAGCACAGATACGCAGTATTTT
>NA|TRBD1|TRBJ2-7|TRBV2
CASWVPGGQKTYEQYF
TGTGCCAGCTGGGTCCCAGGGGGCCAAAAGACCTACGAGCAGTACTTC
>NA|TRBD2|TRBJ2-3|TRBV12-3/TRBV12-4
CASSRSSGSTDTQYF
TGTGCCAGCAGTCGATCTAGCGGAAGCACAGATACGCAGTATTTT
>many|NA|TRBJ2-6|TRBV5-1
CASSLSPQSGANVLTF
TGCGCCAGCAGCTTGTCGCCGCAGTCTGGGGCCAACGTCCTGACTTTC
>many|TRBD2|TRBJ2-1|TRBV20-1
CSFSGGTTYNEQFF
TGCAGTTTTTCCGGGGGGACTACCTACAATGAGCAGTTCTTC
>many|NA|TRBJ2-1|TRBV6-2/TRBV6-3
CASTTIFGVGDNEQFF
TGTGCCAGCACCACCATTTTCGGGGTGGGAGACAATGAGCAGTTCTTC
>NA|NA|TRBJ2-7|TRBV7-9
CASSLGLARGGYEQYF
TGTGCCAGCAGCCTCGGCCTAGCGCGTGGGGGTTACGAGCAGTACTTC
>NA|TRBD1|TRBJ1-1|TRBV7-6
CASSLGQGKTEAFF
TGTGCCAGCAGCTTAGGACAGGGAAAAACTGAAGCTTTCTTT
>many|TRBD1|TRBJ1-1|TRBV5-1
CASSLEGTVNTEAFF
TGTGCCAGCAGCTTAGAAGGGACAGTGAACACTGAAGCTTTCTTT
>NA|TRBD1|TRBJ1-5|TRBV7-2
CASSLTGDDSQPQHF
TGTGCCAGCAGCCTAACAGGGGATGATAGTCAGCCCCAGCATTTT
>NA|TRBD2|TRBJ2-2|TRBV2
CASSWTSGRAGNTGELFF
TGTGCCAGCAGTTGGACTAGCGGACGGGCGGGGAACACCGGGGAGCTGTTTTTT
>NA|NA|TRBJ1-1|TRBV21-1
CASSKVSNTEAFF
TGTGCCAGCAGCAAAGTTTCGAACACTGAAGCTTTCTTT
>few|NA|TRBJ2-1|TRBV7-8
CASSSRIRVGGYWEQFF
TGTGCCAGCAGCTCAAGGATTCGGGTTGGGGGTTACTGGGAGCAGTTCTTC
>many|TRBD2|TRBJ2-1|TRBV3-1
CASSQLGTMSEQFF
TGTGCCAGCAGCCAACTCGGGACTATGTCAGAGCAGTTCTTC
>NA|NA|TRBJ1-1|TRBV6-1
CASRKTGNTEAFF
TGTGCCAGCAGGAAGACTGGGAACACTGAAGCTTTCTTT
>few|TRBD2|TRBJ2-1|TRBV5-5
CASSSLRGGSIYNEQFF
TGTGCCAGCAGCTCCCTACGAGGCGGGAGTATCTACAATGAGCAGTTCTTC
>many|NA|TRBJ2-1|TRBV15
CATSRVRGNSYNEQFF
TGTGCCACCAGCAGAGTTCGCGGGAATTCCTACAATGAGCAGTTCTTC
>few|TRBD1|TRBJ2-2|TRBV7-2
CASRDRVNTGELFF
TGTGCCAGCCGGGACAGGGTTAACACCGGGGAGCTGTTTTTT
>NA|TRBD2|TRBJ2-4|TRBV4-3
CASSQEFSGAETDIQYF
TGCGCCAGCAGCCAAGAGTTTAGCGGGGCGGAGACAGACATTCAGTACTTC
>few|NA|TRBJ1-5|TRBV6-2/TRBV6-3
CASSPGRPYSNQPQHF
TGTGCCAGCAGTCCGGGACGCCCATATAGCAATCAGCCCCAGCATTTT
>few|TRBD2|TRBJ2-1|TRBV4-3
CASSQVLAGFYNEQFF
TGCGCCAGCAGCCAAGTACTAGCGGGTTTCTACAATGAGCAGTTCTTC
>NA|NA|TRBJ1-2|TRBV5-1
CASKEPVGGYTF
TGCGCCAGCAAGGAACCCGTCGGTGGCTACACCTTC
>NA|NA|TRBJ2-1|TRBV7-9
CASSPMGPFGEQFF
TGTGCCAGCAGCCCAATGGGACCCTTCGGAGAGCAGTTCTTC
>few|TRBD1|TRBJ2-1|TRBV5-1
CASSFEGTAYNEQFF
TGCGCCAGCAGCTTTGAGGGGACAGCCTACAATGAGCAGTTCTTC
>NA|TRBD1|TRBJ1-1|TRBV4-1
CASSQDVGQGGTEAFF
TGCGCCAGCAGCCAAGATGTAGGACAGGGGGGCACTGAAGCTTTCTTT
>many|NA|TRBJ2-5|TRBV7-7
CASSLGPQETQYF
TGTGCCAGCAGCTTAGGACCCCAAGAGACCCAGTACTTC
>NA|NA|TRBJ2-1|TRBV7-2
CASSSDGSSYNEQFF
TGTGCCAGCAGCTCCGACGGGAGCTCCTACAATGAGCAGTTCTTC
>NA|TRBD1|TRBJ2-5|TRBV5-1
CASTYGTGGKETQYF
TGCGCCAGCACGTATGGGACAGGGGGAAAGGAGACCCAGTACTTC
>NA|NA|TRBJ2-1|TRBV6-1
CASSPRGGGVNEQFF
TGTGCCAGCAGCCCCAGGGGCGGAGGGGTGAATGAGCAGTTCTTC
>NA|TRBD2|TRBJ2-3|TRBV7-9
CASSLSDGRGRDTQYF
TGTGCCAGCAGCTTATCCGACGGGAGGGGTAGAGATACGCAGTATTTT
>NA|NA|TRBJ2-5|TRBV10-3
CATAVGLVTQYF
TGTGCCACCGCAGTCGGACTTGTGACCCAGTACTTC
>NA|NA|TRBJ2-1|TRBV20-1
CSANPMGEQFF
TGCAGTGCTAACCCCATGGGTGAACAGTTCTTC
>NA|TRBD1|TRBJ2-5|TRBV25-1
CASSEGQGRETQYF
TGTGCCAGCAGTGAAGGACAGGGGAGGGAGACCCAGTACTTC
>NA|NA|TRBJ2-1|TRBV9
CASSAGHRIEQFF
TGTGCCAGCAGCGCGGGACATCGGATTGAGCAGTTCTTC
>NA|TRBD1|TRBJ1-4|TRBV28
CASTGTDEKLFF
TGTGCCAGTACCGGGACAGACGAAAAACTGTTTTTT
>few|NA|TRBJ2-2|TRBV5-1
CASSLAVSPTELFF
TGCGCCAGCAGCTTGGCAGTCTCTCCGACGGAGCTGTTTTTT
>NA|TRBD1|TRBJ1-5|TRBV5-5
CASSLDVTGGQPQHF
TGTGCCAGCAGCTTGGATGTCACAGGGGGTCAGCCCCAGCATTTT
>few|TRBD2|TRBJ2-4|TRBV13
CASAVFMTSGRRGAKNIQYF
TGTGCCAGCGCCGTTTTTATGACTAGCGGGAGACGAGGAGCCAAAAACATTCAGTACTTC
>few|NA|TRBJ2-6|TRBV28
CASSDSRDAKSSGANVLTF
TGTGCCAGCAGCGACTCCCGGGACGCTAAAAGCTCTGGGGCCAACGTCCTGACTTTC
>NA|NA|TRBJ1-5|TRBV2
CASKPGQGTISLDQPQHF
TGTGCCAGCAAACCGGGACAAGGGACTATTTCGTTGGATCAGCCCCAGCATTTT
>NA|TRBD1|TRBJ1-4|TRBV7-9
CASSTRTGGNEKLFF
TGTGCCAGCAGCACCCGGACAGGCGGTAATGAAAAACTGTTTTTT
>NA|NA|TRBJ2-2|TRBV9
CASSVGIAEDTGELFF
TGTGCCAGCAGCGTAGGCATTGCGGAGGACACCGGGGAGCTGTTTTTT
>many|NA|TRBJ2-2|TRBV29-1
CSVEDTGELFF
TGCAGCGTTGAGGACACCGGGGAGCTGTTTTTT
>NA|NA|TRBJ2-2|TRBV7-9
CASSPTTPGPGELFF
TGTGCCAGCAGCCCCACTACTCCGGGTCCCGGGGAGCTGTTTTTT
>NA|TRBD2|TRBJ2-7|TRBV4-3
CASSQDFSGSCEQYF
TGCGCCAGCAGCCAAGACTTTAGCGGGAGTTGCGAGCAGTACTTC
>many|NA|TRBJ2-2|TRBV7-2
CASSSKNTGELFF
TGTGCCAGCAGCTCTAAGAACACCGGGGAGCTGTTTTTT
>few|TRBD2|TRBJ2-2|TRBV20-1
CSARVRGRATGELFF
TGCAGTGCTAGAGTTCGCGGGAGGGCCACCGGGGAGCTGTTTTTT
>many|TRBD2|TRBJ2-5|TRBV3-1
CASSPLTSGGGVETQYF
TGTGCCAGCAGCCCCCTAACTAGCGGAGGGGGGGTGGAGACCCAGTACTTC
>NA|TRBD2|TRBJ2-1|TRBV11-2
CASSLGLAGGPGPYNEQFF
TGTGCCAGCAGCTTAGGACTAGCGGGAGGGCCGGGGCCCTACAATGAGCAGTTCTTC
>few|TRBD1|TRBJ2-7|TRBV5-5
CASGQGIYEQYF
TGTGCCAGCGGACAGGGGATCTACGAGCAGTACTTC
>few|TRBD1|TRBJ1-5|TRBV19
CASTQGFGNQPQHF
TGTGCCAGCACACAGGGGTTTGGCAATCAGCCCCAGCATTTT
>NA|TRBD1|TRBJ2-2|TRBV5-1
CASSWTGQGKTGELFF
TGCGCCAGCAGCTGGACGGGACAGGGTAAAACCGGGGAGCTGTTTTTT
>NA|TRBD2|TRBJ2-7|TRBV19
CASSSGTTSLYEQYF
TGTGCCAGTAGTTCCGGGACTACTTCCTTATACGAGCAGTACTTC
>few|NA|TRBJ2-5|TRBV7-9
CASQGGKETQYF
TGTGCCAGCCAGGGTGGAAAAGAGACCCAGTACTTC
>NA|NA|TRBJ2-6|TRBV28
CASSRLTGANVLTF
TGTGCCAGCAGCCGCCTAACCGGGGCCAACGTCCTGACTTTC
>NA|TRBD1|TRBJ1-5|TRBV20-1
CSATRTGLFQPQHF
TGCAGTGCTACCCGGACAGGGCTTTTTCAGCCCCAGCATTTT
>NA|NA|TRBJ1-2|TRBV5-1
CASSPHGGEGYTF
TGCGCCAGCAGCCCCCACGGGGGTGAGGGCTACACCTTC
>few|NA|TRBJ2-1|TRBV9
CASSVTDLSNEQFF
TGTGCCAGCAGCGTAACCGACTTATCCAATGAGCAGTTCTTC
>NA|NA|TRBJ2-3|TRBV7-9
CASSWSTDTQYF
TGTGCCAGCAGCTGGAGCACAGATACGCAGTATTTT
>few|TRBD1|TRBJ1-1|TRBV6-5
CASSYSKRAGQGSNTEAFF
TGTGCCAGCAGTTACTCGAAGAGGGCTGGACAGGGCAGTAACACTGAAGCTTTCTTT